This T cell receptor beta chain was sequenced for a study of vaccination and CD4 T cells after COVID-19. About the research overall: The convalescent population consisted of six males and four females, two of whom were of Hispanic ethnicity. Post-COVID samples were collected a median 101 days following diagnosis, spanning 35 to 161.

The PCR-positive dates, March through December 2020, came before the US Alpha, Beta and Delta variants. TCRdb redid the calling of the PCR reads with MiXCR, one entry per CDR3 protein. The data hold 20,000 to 25,000 distinct CDR3 sequences, with roughly three fifths observed a single time. Germline CDR1 is MNHNS and CDR2 is SASEGT. V shed 8 bases and J 3 bases; nucleotides not matched to a gene: 9. There are 16 residues in the CDR3. Sequencing used CD4+ T cells from blood, obtained before SARS-CoV-2 vaccination. The chain combines TRBV6-1 with TRBJ2-2, with 10 bases identical to TRBD2. The clonotype was recovered from a human donor who had recovered from COVID-19. The CDR3: CASGALAGGYTGELFF. The CDR3 DNA sequence: TGTGCCAGCGGGGCGTTAGCGGGAGGCTACACCGGGGAGCTGTTTTTT.